This T cell receptor beta chain was documented in a study of shared clonotypes between healthy human individuals. CDR3 length: 15 amino acids. J was trimmed by 1 base and V by 4 bases; bases with no gene match: 7. Germline CDR1 reads SGHRS; CDR2 reads YFSETQ. Method: immunoSEQ multiplex PCR; TCRdb's copy keeps in-frame clones and lacks some. The table lists more than 2,000,000 clones, approximately 94% of them singletons. The rearrangement links TRBV5-1 to TRBJ1-2; 7 positions agree with TRBD1. The sequencing input was naive CD4+ T cells sorted from blood. The subset denotes: CD45RA+ positively selected. The TCR was taken from a man younger than 35 in good health. CDR3 residues: CASSPGQVDNYGYTF. The CDR3 bases are TGCGCCAGCAGCCCTGGACAGGTGGATAACTATGGCTACACCTTC.